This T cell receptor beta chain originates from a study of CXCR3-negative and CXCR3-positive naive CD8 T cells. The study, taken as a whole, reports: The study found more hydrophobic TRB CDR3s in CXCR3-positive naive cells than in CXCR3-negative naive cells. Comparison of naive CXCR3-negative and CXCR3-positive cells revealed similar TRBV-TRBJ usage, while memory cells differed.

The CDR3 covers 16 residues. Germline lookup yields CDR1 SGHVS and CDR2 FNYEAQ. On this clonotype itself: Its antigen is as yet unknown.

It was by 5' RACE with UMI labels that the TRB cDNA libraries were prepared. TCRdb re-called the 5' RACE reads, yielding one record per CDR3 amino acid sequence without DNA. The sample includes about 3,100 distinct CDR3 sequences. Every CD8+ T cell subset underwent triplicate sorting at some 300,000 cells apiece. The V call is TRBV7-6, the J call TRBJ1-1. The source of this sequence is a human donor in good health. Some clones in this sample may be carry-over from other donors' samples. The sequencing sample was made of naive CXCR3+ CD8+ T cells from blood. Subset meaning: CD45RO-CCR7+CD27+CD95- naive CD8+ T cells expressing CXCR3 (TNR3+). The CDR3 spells CASSLEPGVMNTEAFF. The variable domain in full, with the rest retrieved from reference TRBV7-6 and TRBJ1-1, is GAGVSQSPRYKVTKRGQDVALRCDPISGHVSLYWYRQALGQGPEFLTYFNYEAQQDKSGLPNDRFSAERPEGSISTLTIQRTEQRDSAMYRCASSLEPGVMNTEAFFGQGTRLTVV.